Below, one T cell receptor (beta chain) is given with its context. A read error may account for a junction end that differs from germline. For the diagnoses, clinical symptoms, serum thyroxine and TRAb, thyroid ultrasound and orbital computed tomography were used. There were TCR beta CDR3 regions amplified from RNA transcripts. HTBI primers drove first-round RT-PCR of the TCR CDR3. Each CDR3 protein gets one entry after TCRdb re-called the multiplex PCR reads with MiXCR. This sample has 300,000 to 450,000 distinct CDR3 sequences; over 10% occur once, and the top ten carry 9.2%. These data belong to a study of T cells in Graves' hyperthyroidism and ophthalmopathy. The CDR3 is 16 residues long. Germline CDR1 KGHSH, CDR2 LQKENI.

The clonotype originates from a woman between 18 and 30 years old with Graves' hyperthyroidism. The sequencing input was blood. This chain uses TRBV18 with TRBJ2-3; TRBD2 might be the D (6 bases). The CDR3 spells CASSPSAGGRTGTQYF. The CDR3 coding sequence is TGTGCCAGCTCACCAAGCGCCGGGGGACGCACAGGTACGCAGTATTTT.